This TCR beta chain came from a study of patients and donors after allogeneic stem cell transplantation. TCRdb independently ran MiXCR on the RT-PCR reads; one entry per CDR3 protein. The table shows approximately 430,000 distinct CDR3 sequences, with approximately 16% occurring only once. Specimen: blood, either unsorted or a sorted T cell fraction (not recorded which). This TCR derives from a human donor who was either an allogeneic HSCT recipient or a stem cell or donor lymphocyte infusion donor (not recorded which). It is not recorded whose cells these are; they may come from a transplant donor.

The CDR3 bases are TGTGCCAGCAGCTCTCGCCGGGTAGCGGGCTTCACAGATACGCAGTATTTT. It yields the protein CASSSRRVAGFTDTQYF. The gene calls are TRBV12-3 or TRBV12-4 and TRBJ2-3; 7 bases map to TRBD2. CDR3 length equals 17 residues. Losses at the gene ends were 6 bases for V and 2 bases for J; bases not matched to a gene: 14.